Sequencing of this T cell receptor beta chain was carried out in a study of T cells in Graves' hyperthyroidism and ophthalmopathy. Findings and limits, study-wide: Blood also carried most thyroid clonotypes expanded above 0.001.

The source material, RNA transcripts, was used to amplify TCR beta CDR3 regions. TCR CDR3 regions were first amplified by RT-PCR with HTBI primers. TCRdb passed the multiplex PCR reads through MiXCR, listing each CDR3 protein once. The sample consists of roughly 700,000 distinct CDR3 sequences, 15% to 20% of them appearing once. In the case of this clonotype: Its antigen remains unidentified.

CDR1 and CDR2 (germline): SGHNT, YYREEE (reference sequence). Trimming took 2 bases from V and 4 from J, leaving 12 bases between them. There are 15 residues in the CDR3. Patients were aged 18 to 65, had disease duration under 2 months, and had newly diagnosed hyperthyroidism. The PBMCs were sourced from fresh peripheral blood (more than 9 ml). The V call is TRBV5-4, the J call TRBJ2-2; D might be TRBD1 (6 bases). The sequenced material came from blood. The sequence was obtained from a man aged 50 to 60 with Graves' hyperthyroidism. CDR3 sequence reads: CASSFEGVRTGELFF. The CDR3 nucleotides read TGTGCCAGCAGCTTCGAGGGGGTGCGCACCGGGGAGCTGTTTTTT.